This T cell receptor (beta chain) emerged from a study of Tregs in tolerant kidney transplant recipients. The method was immunoSEQ multiplex PCR; TCRdb's version includes in-frame clones alone and lacks a portion of them. This sample has about 64,000 clones, with 98% found just once. Whole-study results and caveats: Some patients' samples used different primers over time, so nucleotide sequences weren't comparable. Tregs expanded with activated donor B cells seemed most donor-specific. Biological reproducibility was not directly addressed, but technical replication error appeared minimal.

For this clone: Its antigen is as yet unknown.

An overnight rest at 37°C with 200 IU/ml IL-2 preceded regulatory T cell sorting from thawed PBMCs. V was clipped by 4 bases and J by 4 bases; unmatched bases: 5. Germline V gives CDR1 SGHAT, CDR2 FQNNGV. CDR3 size: 14 residues. This chain connects TRBV11-2 to TRBJ2-3, with 7 bases that match TRBD2. The source of this sequence is a human donor who received a combined kidney and bone marrow transplant. Sequencing used Tregs from blood, obtained before the transplant. The CDR3 is CASSSKTSSDTQYF. In nucleotides, the CDR3 is TGTGCCAGCAGCTCCAAGACTAGCTCAGATACGCAGTATTTT.